Sequencing of this T cell receptor (beta chain) was carried out in a study of blood T cell repertoires in COVID-19. Across the study: The United States, Italy and Spain were the sources of the acute and convalescent COVID-19 samples.

This clone was seen just once. Here immunoSEQ multiplex PCR was the method, and the copy in TCRdb shows in-frame clones only, minus some. This table has around 270,000 clones, about 89% appearing once. Trimming stripped 3 bases from V and 4 bases from J, with 7 bases between. Germline V gene data show CDR1 as SGHRS and CDR2 as YFSETQ. The CDR3 is 12 residues long. The V call is TRBV5-1, the J call TRBJ1-1; D is perhaps TRBD1 (6 bases). The sample comprised peripheral blood. This clonotype was sampled from a man between 25 and 39 years old with acute or convalescent COVID-19. CDR3 sequence reads: CASSSRGTEAFF. Here the CDR3 DNA reads TGCGCCAGCAGCTCCAGGGGCACTGAAGCTTTCTTT.